Described below is a single T cell receptor (beta chain) sequence and its context. Its cognate antigen is unknown. The data were taken from a study of molecular identifiers for immune sequencing clone quantification. Study as a whole: Four of five RNA aliquots from roughly 21,000 or 96,000 naive CD8 T cells were sequenced.

Broader study findings: Clones with over 20 RNA copies captured over 99% of effector molecules but under 1% of naive ones.

CDR1 is KGHDR, CDR2 SFDVKD, per germline. CDR3 size: 17 residues. J lost 1 base, V lost 3 bases, and 9 bases had no gene match. A single record per CDR3 protein comes from TCRdb applying MiXCR to the PCR reads. The table includes 490,000 or so distinct CDR3 sequences, less than 30% detected once. RNA fractions of 10%, 30% or 50% and roughly 20,000 to 1,000,000 sorted cells were the source of naive CD8 libraries. The sorting of naive CD8 T cells used the CD8+CD4-CCR7+CD45RA+ phenotype. Sequencing was performed on naive CD8+ T cells from blood, with Jurkat cell RNA spiked in. Sample subset: FACS-sorted CD8+CD4-CCR7+CD45RA+ naive T cells. This TCR was sampled from a human donor in good health. Some libraries in this study had Jurkat cell RNA spiked in. J is TRBJ2-5 and V is TRBV24-1; TRBD2 matches 8 bases. The CDR3 region is CATSDHHSGAFQETQYF. In DNA, the CDR3 is TGTGCCACCAGTGATCACCATAGCGGGGCCTTCCAAGAGACCCAGTACTTC.